The subject of this entry is one TCR beta chain. It has no known antigen specificity. No base quality values were provided; no much bigger clone lies one nucleotide off. The entry originates in a study of shared clonotypes between healthy human individuals (TCRdb year 2020). Regarding the research as a whole: A few men and a couple of women, aged 18 to 49 years, made up the cohort. The study deeply sequenced blood TCR repertoires of five healthy adults to estimate repertoire size and the extent of clonotype sharing between individuals. To increase sequencing depth and limit assay-specific biases, different laboratories used diverse techniques to prepare libraries and sequence TCR repertoires. For each donor, three plates each were used for CD4 naive and CD4 memory, two plates were used for CD8 naive, and one plate was used for CD8 memory. Each donor's leukapheresis produced roughly between roughly 0.85 and 9.5 billion PBMCs. Summary of the overall study and its limitations: Incomplete sequencing was indicated by rarefaction of sorted-subset datasets, despite the large sequencing depth. Larger estimated clonotype richness was generally found for naive subsets than for memory subsets. Pairwise subsampling indicated that sequencing depth was expected to affect the degree of clonotype sharing among donors. Sampling was restricted to blood, and TCR repertoires in tissues likely differ from the TCR repertoires found in blood. Compared with non-shared clonotypes, the clonotypes found in all four sorted-subset donors had higher generation probabilities. Because the study included a small number of donors, the genetic and exposure-history diversity represented was limited. Approximately 5% of naive CD4, 3.5% of naive CD8, approximately 2.2% of memory CD4, and 0.4% of memory CD8 clonotypes were shared across four donors.

Including the terminal cysteine and phenylalanine, the CDR3 comprises 18 residues. The retained sequence is limited to the CDR3, 54 bases, with the frame set at the first base. Trimming removed 3 bases from V and 2 bases from J, leaving 21 bases between the germline ends. Taken from the germline V gene, the CDR1 and CDR2 loops are MNHNS and SASEGT. TCR CDR3 regions were amplified from genomic DNA by multiplex PCR using the deep immunoSEQ assay. For each cell subset, the extracted genomic DNA was distributed evenly across all wells of several immunoSEQ 96-well plates, and each plate served as one replicate. Each replicate PCR for sorted subsets received approximately 200 ng genomic DNA, equal to about 30,000 T cell genomes. The purified libraries were quantified using a Qubit 3.0 fluorometer, sized with a Bioanalyzer 2100, and then quantified again using the KAPA Library Quantification kit. A separate single-read 150-cycle Illumina NextSeq 550 flow cell was used to sequence each immunoSEQ 96-well plate. Turning to the authors' computational methods: Because the immunoSEQ output held only junctional sequences and lacked quality scores, the filtering could not match the filtering applied to full-length reads. Sequences were annotated with PyIR, a Python wrapper for IgBLAST v1.9, using IMGT germline references to assign V/J genes and CDR3. Reads with weak V/J assignments (E-value above 1e-6), missing CDR3, stop codons, out-of-frame junctions, or ambiguous translated residues were removed. A V3J clonotype was defined by an identical inferred V gene, J gene, and CDR3 amino acid sequence. To compute the percentage overlap between repertoires, the number of shared unique clonotypes was divided by the size of the smaller repertoire. Three approaches were used to assess repertoire richness: RTK rarefaction, the Chao1 estimator, and Recon v2.1 estimates of unobserved clonotypes. Generation probabilities were computed with OLGA for all TCRbeta clonotypes obtained by the gDNA method from a handful of donors. TCRdb limited this immuneACCESS table to in-frame rearrangements with V and J called. A share of clones is missing; checked studies link under half to unresolved V genes, and the rest is unexplained. Clonal size and the V and J genes are those of that table, whereas D and trimming came from the DNA. The sample table records 750,000 to 1,000,000 clones; more than 85% of these occur just once. Clones ranked in the top ten supply less than 25% of the sample.

CD8 naive samples were obtained by positive selection for CCR7 among CD45RO-negative cells, yielding a CD45RA+CCR7+ population from which TemRA cells were excluded. The donors were healthy, HIV-negative adults with no recently reported acute infections or vaccinations. All donors were Caucasian adults living in Nashville, Tennessee, USA. Blood was collected by leukapheresis, and PBMCs were isolated by Ficoll-Histopaque density gradient centrifugation and then cryopreserved in liquid nitrogen vapor phase. Analytical flow cytometry was used to check the purity and quantity of each magnetically sorted T cell population. From each sorted fraction, genomic DNA was isolated and quantified by UV absorbance on a Nanodrop 2000c.

Sequenced: naive CD8+ T cells sorted from blood. The label giving this sample's cell subset or site can be read as: CD45RA+CCR7+. This sequence uses TRBV6-1 and TRBJ2-3; the D call could be TRBD1 or TRBD2, with each sharing 7 bases. This receptor was taken from a young man in good health. The nucleotide sequence reads TGTGCCAGCAGTGACAGGGGGGAAGTTCAGCGGGACACAGATACGCAGTATTTT. This translates into CASSDRGEVQRDTDTQYF.